The 22 T cell receptor beta chains in this list originate from one sample, sequenced in a study of OX40 agonist ivuxolimab in advanced cancers. The method was immunoSEQ multiplex PCR; TCRdb's version includes in-frame clones alone and lacks a portion of them. Among about 78,000 clones listed, around 86% were seen once. The sequencing here drew on CD4+ or CD8+ T cells sorted from blood, taken in a trial of the OX40 agonist ivuxolimab. The receptor source for this set is an adult with an advanced solid tumor such as melanoma, head and neck, liver or kidney cancer.

This clone appeared a few times. The rearrangement links TRBV5-5 to TRBJ1-4; D gene ambiguous. The germline gives CDR1 SGHKS, CDR2 YYEKEE (reference sequence). This CDR3 has 12 residues. V lost 2 bases, J lost 8 bases, and 7 bases lay in between. The CDR3 region is CASSFGLEKLFF. The DNA of the CDR3 is TGTGCCAGCAGCTTTGGATTGGAAAAACTGTTTTTT.

This chain joins TRBV28 and TRBJ1-2, with D possibly TRBD1 on 5 matching bases. Per germline, CDR1 MDHEN and CDR2 SYDVKM. V lost 8 bases and J 6 bases, leaving 16 bases between the germline ends. The CDR3 extends over 13 amino acids. The CDR3 nucleotides read TGTGCCAGCGAAAGAGGGGCGGCCGATGGCTACACCTTC. This codes for CASERGAADGYTF.

This sequence joins TRBV11-1 and TRBJ2-1; perhaps TRBD2 as D (5 bases). Germline CDR1 is SGHAT and CDR2 is FQDESV (reference sequence). The length of the CDR3 is 15 residues. V dropped 5 bases and J dropped 1 base, with 12 bases sitting between them. The DNA of the CDR3 is TGTGCCAGCAGCCAAGGCGGGCGGTCCTACAATGAGCAGTTCTTC. It is translated as CASSQGGRSYNEQFF.

V is TRBV7-3 and J is TRBJ2-2, with TRBD2 as a possible D gene (6 bases). The CDR3 contains 14 residues. V was pared by 6 bases and J by 4 bases, with 12 bases between. Germline V gene data show CDR1 as SGHTA and CDR2 as FQGTGA. In DNA form, the CDR3 reads TGTGCCAGCAGGTTTAGCGGAGGCACCGGGGAGCTGTTTTTT. Protein sequence: CASRFSGGTGELFF.

V and J are TRBV5-1 and TRBJ1-2; 9 positions match TRBD1. The CDR3 length is 13 residues. Trimming cost V 4 bases and J 7 bases; bases outside gene matches: 5. CDR1 and CDR2 (germline): SGHRS, YFSETQ. CDR3 sequence reads: CASSTGTGSGYTF. CDR3 sequence (DNA): TGCGCCAGCAGCACCGGGACAGGGAGTGGCTACACCTTC.

This clone was observed once. The V gene is TRBV7-9, the J gene TRBJ2-7; D gene ambiguous. From germline, CDR1 is SEHNR and CDR2 FQNEAQ (reference sequence). The length of the CDR3 is 12 residues. V was shortened by 4 bases and J by 2 bases, with 6 bases between the two germline ends. The CDR3 here is CASSSKAYEQYF. CDR3 coding DNA: TGTGCCAGCAGCTCGAAGGCCTACGAGCAGTACTTC.

This chain links TRBV7-9 with TRBJ2-7; D might be TRBD2 (5 bases). This CDR3 has 14 residues. V lost 5 bases and J lost 1, with 12 bases in between. Germline V gene sequence: CDR1 SEHNR, CDR2 FQNEAQ (reference sequence). CDR3 nucleotide sequence: TGTGCCAGCAGCGCTACTAGGAGATCCTACGAGCAGTACTTC. This encodes CASSATRRSYEQYF.

The chain couples TRBV7-2 to TRBJ2-1; the D call may be TRBD1 or TRBD2 (5 bases each). The CDR3 contains 15 residues. Trimming took off 2 bases at V and 4 bases at J, with 12 bases between the two ends. Germline-derived CDR1 and CDR2 are SGHTA and FQGNSA. The CDR3 loop reads CASSLRGREYNEQFF. The CDR3 DNA reads as TGTGCCAGCAGCTTAAGGGGACGAGAATACAATGAGCAGTTCTTC.

The genes are TRBV18 and TRBJ2-1; D not certain. Trimming took off 2 bases at V and 6 bases at J, with 8 bases between the two ends. The CDR3 is 13 amino acids. CDR1 is KGHSH, CDR2 LQKENI, per germline. In nucleotides, the CDR3 is TGTGCCAGCTCACCATACACCATCAATGAGCAGTTCTTC. As protein: CASSPYTINEQFF.

The genes are TRBV6-1 and TRBJ2-5; TRBD1 aligns across 7 bases. Germline trimming cut 1 base from V and 5 bases from J; bases unmatched to any gene: 7. There are 15 residues in the CDR3. Germline CDR1 MNHNS, CDR2 SASEGT. The CDR3 coding sequence is TGTGCCAGCAGTGAAGGTGGGACAGTTTGGGAGACCCAGTACTTC. As protein: CASSEGGTVWETQYF.

This clone was recorded once. The genes are TRBV28 and TRBJ1-5, with a weak D call TRBD1 (6 bases). With 6 bases removed from V and 0 bases from J, the gap between germline ends came to 12 bases. The CDR3 has 15 amino acids. From germline, CDR1 is MDHEN and CDR2 SYDVKM. The CDR3 loop reads CASSQTGYSNQPQHF. In DNA form, the CDR3 reads TGTGCCAGCAGCCAGACAGGTTATAGCAATCAGCCCCAGCATTTT.

The chain links TRBV18 to TRBJ2-5; D perhaps matches TRBD1 (5 bases). This CDR3 is 14 amino acids long. V was pared by 3 bases and J by 1 base, with 9 bases between. Per the germline V gene, CDR1 is KGHSH and CDR2 is LQKENI. The CDR3 sequence: CASSPPGFQETQYF. In nucleotides, the CDR3 is TGTGCCAGCTCACCTCCAGGGTTCCAAGAGACCCAGTACTTC.

The V gene is TRBV7-2, the J gene TRBJ2-5; 8 positions match TRBD2. Looked up from germline, CDR1 is SGHTA and CDR2 is FQGNSA. V gave up 5 bases and J gave up 5 bases; unmatched junction bases: 13. This CDR3 is 16 amino acids long. The CDR3 nucleotides are TGTGCCAGCAGCCCGGGCGGAGCGGGAGTAGGGGAGACCCAGTACTTC. It specifies CASSPGGAGVGETQYF.

The chain links TRBV7-2 to TRBJ1-5; D is uncertain. Germline assignment: CDR1 SGHTA and CDR2 FQGNSA. V was trimmed by 5 bases and J by 0 bases, leaving 8 bases between them. The CDR3 is 14 residues long. The DNA for the CDR3 is TGTGCCAGCAGCCTCGGCCCTAGCAATCAGCCCCAGCATTTT. Translated, it gives CASSLGPSNQPQHF. The variable domain in full, with the rest retrieved from reference TRBV7-2 and TRBJ1-5, is GAGVSQSPSNKVTEKGKDVELRCDPISGHTALYWYRQSLGQGLEFLIYFQGNSAPDKSGLPSDRFSAERTGGSVSTLTIQRTQQEDSAVYLCASSLGPSNQPQHFGDGTRLSIL.

The rearrangement joins TRBV6-6 to TRBJ1-1; TRBD1 aligns across 11 bases. The V segment lost 5 bases and the J segment 9 bases; nucleotides outside the gene matches: 5. In germline, CDR1 is MNHNY, CDR2 SVGAGI (reference sequence). The CDR3 is made up of 13 amino acids. In DNA, the CDR3 is TGTGCCAGCAGTGCCGGGACAGGGGGAAAAGCTTTCTTT. This encodes CASSAGTGGKAFF.

The chain is built from TRBV6-1 and TRBJ2-5, with 9 bases that match TRBD2. CDR1 is MNHNS and CDR2 is SASEGT in the germline V gene. The length of the CDR3 is 13 residues. V shed 7 bases, J shed 5 bases, and the junction held 5 bases outside the gene matches. CDR3: CASTFTSGETQYF. The CDR3 nucleotides read TGTGCCAGCACCTTTACTAGCGGGGAGACCCAGTACTTC.

The genes are TRBV6-1 and TRBJ2-7; 7 bases are a match to TRBD2. The V gene end was trimmed by 8 bases and the J gene end by 0 bases; junction bases not matched to a gene: 7. The germline gives CDR1 MNHNS, CDR2 SASEGT. This CDR3 comprises 14 residues. CDR3 in DNA: TGTGCCAGCCGCTCTAGCGGAGACTCCTACGAGCAGTACTTC. Its translation is CASRSSGDSYEQYF.

The chain has TRBV7-8 and TRBJ1-4; 7 bases fit TRBD1. Germline V gene data show CDR1 as SGHVS and CDR2 as FQNEAQ. The CDR3 has 14 residues. Trimming cost V 5 bases and J 8 bases; bases outside gene matches: 8. This CDR3 reads CASSLTGVGEKLFF. The CDR3 coding sequence is TGTGCCAGCAGCCTTACAGGGGTAGGAGAAAAACTGTTTTTT.

The chain recombines TRBV11-2 with TRBJ2-2; D is perhaps TRBD1 (6 bases). Trimming removed 6 bases from V and 6 bases from J, with 20 bases in between. This CDR3 has 16 amino acids. Germline V gene data show CDR1 as SGHAT and CDR2 as FQNNGV. As DNA, the CDR3 is TGTGCCAGCAGTTTTAGAGCGCAGGGGTTAGCCGGGGAGCTGTTTTTT. Protein: CASSFRAQGLAGELFF. Full variable domain (remainder filled in from reference TRBV11-2 and TRBJ2-2): EAGVAQSPRYKIIEKRQSVAFWCNPISGHATLYWYQQILGQGPKLLIQFQNNGVVDDSQLPKDRFSAERLKGVDSTLKIQPAKLEDSAVYLCASSFRAQGLAGELFFGEGSRLTVL.

Only one count was recorded for this clone. This chain links TRBV4-1 with TRBJ1-1; D possibly corresponds to TRBD1 (5 bases). Between the trimmed V and J ends, which lost 0 bases and 5 bases, there was a span of 13 bases. This CDR3 has 15 residues. CDR1 MGHRA and CDR2 YSYEKL come from the germline V gene. CDR3 protein: CASSQDGTGGTEAFF. For the CDR3, the DNA is TGCGCCAGCAGCCAAGATGGGACGGGCGGGACTGAAGCTTTCTTT.

V and J are TRBV4-2 and TRBJ2-1; TRBD2 matches 10 bases. The trim removed 1 base at V and 9 bases at J, leaving 9 bases unmatched. Germline CDR1 and CDR2: LGHNA and YNFKEQ. The CDR3 consists of 16 residues. Here the CDR3 reads CASSQAALAGYLEQFF. DNA for the CDR3: TGTGCCAGCAGCCAAGCCGCACTAGCGGGGTACCTTGAGCAGTTCTTC.

This clone was recorded only once. The DNA of the CDR3 is TGTGCCAGCAGTACACAGGGCTTTGGAAACACCATATATTTT. Protein sequence: CASSTQGFGNTIYF. V gene TRBV6-5 combines with J gene TRBJ1-3; a weak D match, TRBD1 (6 bases). There are 14 residues in the CDR3. Germline-derived CDR1 and CDR2 are MNHEY and SVGAGI. V shed 5 bases and J shed 3 bases, with 11 bases lying between them.